A selection of T cell receptor beta chains follows, all from one sample in a study of T cell responses to AZD1222 COVID-19 vaccine. The assay was immunoSEQ multiplex PCR, and TCRdb's table has in-frame clones only and misses some. Counted here are around 190,000 clones, almost 90% occurring once; the ten biggest clones make up more than 0.4%. Source: peripheral blood, taken on day 0 of AZD1222 vaccination. The origin of the receptors is an adult in good health. Each CDR3 is given with its conserved first and last residue. The order of the fields is CDR3 length, J gene, V gene, CDR3 protein.

>13|TRBJ2-2|TRBV12-3/TRBV12-4
CASTTRDNPELFF
>13|TRBJ2-3|TRBV27
CASSSDWADTQYF
>12|TRBJ1-4|TRBV29-1
CSTRTGNEKLFF
>14|TRBJ1-4|TRBV30
CAWRVKSTNEKLFF
>17|TRBJ2-2|TRBV5-1
CASSLLSGGLDGGELFF
>12|TRBJ2-7|TRBV10-3
CAISVKGHEQYF
>13|TRBJ1-2|TRBV28
CASSQPGQGSSTF
>13|TRBJ1-2|TRBV2
CASSVKGNYGYTF
>15|TRBJ1-5|TRBV19
CASRTGLMVNQPQHF
>13|TRBJ2-2|TRBV6-5
CASTEVRGGELFF
>13|TRBJ1-2|TRBV30
CAWEKTQGYGYTF
>15|TRBJ2-4|TRBV3-1/TRBV3-2
CASSYPGTSRNIQYF
>12|TRBJ1-2|TRBV24-1
CATSDYNYGYTF
>14|TRBJ1-1|TRBV13
CASSIDRLGTEAFF
>16|TRBJ2-2|TRBV4-3
CASSQDRATNTGELFF
>14|TRBJ2-5|TRBV9
CASSGLSTQETQYF
>14|TRBJ1-4|TRBV2
CATKGVSTNEKLFF
>15|TRBJ1-1|TRBV19
CASSIGGAVNTEAFF
>15|TRBJ1-2|TRBV6-1
CASSEAWGTGGGYTF
>18|TRBJ2-1|TRBV5-1
CASRRDGVLTLTGNEQFF
>15|TRBJ2-7|TRBV29-1
CSVRVEQRTTYEQYF
>15|TRBJ2-3|TRBV19
CASSRAGTEADTQYF
>15|TRBJ1-3|TRBV28
CASSPPQGTGNTIYF
>16|TRBJ1-2|TRBV4-3
CASSQDRRTTNYGYTF
>15|TRBJ2-6|TRBV6-5
CASYKRDPGANVLTF
>13|TRBJ2-1|TRBV18
CASSPPSLQEQFF
>15|TRBJ1-1|TRBV7-9
CASSLETGGQTEAFF
>13|TRBJ2-5|TRBV5-4
CASTRDSKETQYF
>18|TRBJ2-5|TRBV9
CASSVALISGGAEETQYF
>16|TRBJ1-1|TRBV19
CASSIGSGAQNTEAFF
>11|TRBJ2-7|TRBV18
CASSPNYEQYF
>16|TRBJ2-7|TRBV7-2
CASSLSGGALAYEQYF
>14|TRBJ2-5|TRBV11-3
CASSLGPRGETQYF
>14|TRBJ1-5|TRBV4-1
CASSQVPGYQPQHF
>16|TRBJ1-6|TRBV28
CASRPTGGGYNSPLHF
>14|TRBJ2-1|TRBV5-1
CASSLAGLVNEQFF
>14|TRBJ1-4|TRBV21-1
CASSPGTVREKLFF
>15|TRBJ1-1|TRBV2
CASSEGARVDTEAFF
>13|TRBJ1-1|TRBV6-4
CASSRDENTEAFF
>12|TRBJ2-5|TRBV11-2
CASSFLQETQYF
>18|TRBJ2-2|TRBV6-2/TRBV6-3
CASSYSNYGQGNTGELFF
>16|TRBJ1-1|TRBV5-4
CASSRPGGGRITEAFF